The clone carrying this T cell receptor (beta chain) has just a few counts. Its antigen is currently unknown. A single record per CDR3 protein comes from TCRdb applying MiXCR to the 5' RACE reads. The sample carries fewer than 400,000 distinct CDR3 sequences, over 5% recorded once. The V gene's germline CDR1 is SNHLY and CDR2 FYNNEI. The CDR3 length is 14 residues. V gave up 8 bases and J gave up 4 bases; unmatched junction bases: 8. The data stem from a study of T cells after yellow fever vaccination. In the study overall: The fractions with low cell numbers were processed using SMART-Seq v4 Ultra Low Input.

General observations from the study: Abundant bulk-population clonotypes could contaminate the FACS-sorted repertoires. The secondary response was weaker but peaked faster, day 5 versus 15.

This sequence joins TRBV2 and TRBJ2-1, with 7 nucleotides matching TRBD2. The specimen comprised PBMCs, sampled 5 days after the yellow fever booster vaccination. The sequence came from a young man who received the YFV17D yellow fever vaccine. The CDR3 bases are TGTGCCAGCTCGGGAACTAGCGCTTACAATGAGCAGTTCTTC. It yields the protein CASSGTSAYNEQFF.